This TCR beta chain was captured by sequencing in a study of cytomegalovirus exposure and HLA in healthy donors (dated by TCRdb to the late 2010s). Concerning the study at large: In an earlier analysis of roughly 590 of the donors, 250 to 300 Gb of sequence data and approximately 120 million unique TCR beta sequences from 180 million or so T cells were reported. Typing coverage differed by locus: A, B, C, DRB1 and DQB1 were typed in roughly 629-640 donors, DQA1 in about 560, DPA1 in 600 to 610, and DPB1 in approximately 450. Using immunosequencing, the study profiled T cell repertoires from 640 or so subjects and related those repertoires to cytomegalovirus serostatus. The study aimed to test whether cataloging public T cell receptors could reveal signatures of past pathogen exposure. An earlier analysis of roughly 580 of the donors used high-throughput TCR beta sequencing to judge whether each TCR beta V gene segment behaved as functional or pseudogenic. Of the 350 to 450 genotyped donors, about 84% fell in the genetic ancestry cluster associated with self-reported Caucasian donors. In a later genetic analysis, genome-wide SNP genotypes for 398 of the 666 donors were used, and that subset was treated as a discovery cohort. Four to six DR-DQ haplotypes were handled as single units for association and clustering, since linkage in the cohort was strong. Rather than using new phenotypic data, the later analysis identified candidate immune exposures from TCR beta sequences and from how often those sequences occurred across donors. High-throughput TCR immunosequencing, statistical association of individual TCRs with disease status, and machine learning were combined to predict cytomegalovirus infection status. HLA typing covered class I and class II loci at four-digit resolution. All discovery cohort repertoires had been generated on a single sequencing platform. A separate validation cohort of 90 to 150 different subjects was used in addition to the 666-subject first cohort. Donor age, sex, ethnicity and CMV serostatus were compiled together with the repertoire data. Roughly 300 gigabases of sequencing data and roughly 81 million unique TCR sequences made up an early release that covered 500 to 700 HLA-typed donors. Among several hundred genotyped donors of the cohort, an average of approximately 220,000 unique TCR beta nucleotide sequences was sequenced per donor, of which about 18% were non-productive. A later analysis re-examined previously published TCR beta repertoires from just over 650 donors and added high-resolution HLA genotyping to investigate patterns of TCR occurrence. Overall study results and their limits: An earlier analysis of around 600 of the donors showed that most TCR beta V segments appeared in productive rearrangements either about 87% or about 30% of the time, which broadly matched IMGT annotations. Assigning TCR associations to individual alleles was difficult when HLA alleles, especially DR and DQ, strongly co-occurred. Because some donors lacked HLA typing at each locus, the association tests relied only on the typed subset. In a later genetic analysis, fewer N-insertions in productive TCRs were reported among donors in an Asian-associated ancestry cluster than the roughly 700-donor mean. In a later analysis, HLA-associated TCR beta chains showed more clonal expansion and lower generation probabilities than non-associated chains that were equally common. The sequencing pipeline was judged likely to have produced a cluster of highly shared sequence variants as a technical artifact. A further reported finding was that TCR beta sequences accurately predicted the HLA-A and HLA-B alleles for most subjects in the first cohort. While some public TCRs were present in many individuals, most TCR sequences turned up only very rarely across donors. Because the 87-base-pair reads could not distinguish some IMGT-functional V segments, including TRBV6-2 and TRBV6-3, those segments were excluded. Cytomegalovirus status was reported to be diagnosed by the classifier with high specificity and sensitivity in both the original and validation cohorts. The authors suggested that the approach could potentially be generalized to other disease states and immunological phenotypes. In a later analysis, the rate of TCR association differed among HLA loci, with DRB1 alleles having the most associated TCRs and HLA-C alleles having the fewest. A total of fewer than 200 TCR beta chains were listed by the study as associated with cytomegalovirus. CMV serostatus was the only immune exposure information available for the cohort. Fewer than 20 rarely observed V segments, including chromosome 9 orphons, were excluded from the earlier analysis of almost 600 of the donors because counts were too low. In a later genetic analysis, a missense DCLRE1C variant was associated with V-gene and J-gene trimming of TCR beta chains, and the association was replicated in an independent cohort. A later analysis found that most CMV-associated TCR beta chains appeared HLA-restricted, with HLA associations seemingly driven largely by CMV exposure. Sequencing depth was assumed to be roughly uniform across donors in the presence/absence analyses, though that assumption may not hold. In a later analysis, several top co-occurrence clusters were reported to appear linked to parvovirus B19, influenza, CMV and Epstein-Barr virus. Correlated functional status among segregating V segments might reflect linkage disequilibrium, but an unknown experimental factor could not be ruled out. At a false discovery rate of 0.05, a later analysis linked some 18,000 TCR beta sequences to specific HLA alleles. A few of the identified cytomegalovirus-associated TCR beta chains were confirmed in vitro to be specific for cytomegalovirus antigens. Only TCR beta chains were sequenced in this cohort, and the absence of alpha or paired-chain data limited detectable features.

Notes on this clone: It lacks a known antigen. No base qualities exist here, and no much larger clone lies one base off it.

The CDR3 runs 15 amino acids, cysteine and phenylalanine included. Only the CDR3 DNA stays, 45 bases, in frame from base 1. Ends trimmed: V by 9 bases, J by 2 bases; bases unmatched to a gene: 11. CDR1 is given as SGHRS and CDR2 as YFSETQ, both from the germline V gene. Receptor amplification or capture employed the immunoSEQ multiplex PCR assay. For the multiplex PCR, a mixture combining 60 forward primers for TCR Vbeta segments and 13 reverse primers for TCR Jbeta segments was used. A multiplex PCR assay on genomic DNA amplified the CDR3 region of rearranged TCR beta genes. Amplified TCR beta libraries were sequenced as 87-base-pair reads on the Illumina HiSeq System. As for the authors' bioinformatics: Across the 500 to 850 repertoires, a later analysis counted tens of millions of unique TCR beta chains, around 11 million of which were shared by at least two donors. A nearest-neighbor algorithm error-corrected the raw reads and collapsed the reads into unique sequences, merging closely related sequences to remove PCR and sequencing errors. CDR3 sequences were aligned to IMGT reference sequences to assign V, D and J gene segments. For a sequence to be retained, at least a six-nucleotide match to both a V gene segment and a J gene segment was required. A rearrangement counted as productive if the CDR3 had no stop codons and remained in frame with V and J, and every other rearrangement counted as non-productive. Following IMGT convention, CDR3 was defined as the stretch from the second conserved V-encoded cysteine to the conserved J-encoded phenylalanine. In an earlier analysis of some 550 of the donors, sequences lacking an unambiguous match to a single V gene segment were excluded. An earlier analysis of 550 to 650 of the donors classified V segments as functional when productive rearrangements were above 56.7% and as segregating when the standard deviation between donors was above 5%. A statistical classification framework was developed to diagnose cytomegalovirus status using the catalog of TCR beta chain sequences. V and J gene assignment, in a later analysis, came from comparing TCR nucleotide sequences with IMGT/GENE-DB human TR gene sequences. A later analysis assigned CDR3 sequences and most-parsimonious VDJ recombination scenarios with the TCRdist pipeline. In a later analysis, each TCR beta chain was defined by its CDR3 amino acid sequence together with its V-gene family, and reads lacking a unique V-gene family were excluded. In a later analysis, fewer than 600 highly shared, low-generation-probability nucleotide sequences were removed to address suspected cross-contamination and a sequencing artifact. For each public chain, a later analysis derived a clonal expansion index from normalized ranks of inferred template counts within each repertoire. In a later analysis, generation probabilities were computed using a VDJ recombination model fitted to out-of-frame rearrangements, and the results were checked against IGoR. In a later analysis, hypergeometric tests were used to score TCR-TCR, TCR-HLA and TCR-CMV co-occurrence, with a repertoire-size bias correction applied to TCR pairs. To estimate false discovery rates, a later analysis permuted the HLA or CMV assignments 20 times. In a later analysis, co-occurring TCRs were grouped with DBSCAN, and TCRdist sequence similarity was added when clustering was performed within HLA-allele-positive subsets. For co-occurrence clustering, repertoires with fewer than 30,000 or more than 120,000 public chains were excluded, along with four to six repertoires with anomalous nucleotide sharing. Held by TCRdb, this immuneACCESS table contains in-frame sequences only and omits some clones. Under half of the omission traces to an unresolved V gene where checked; the cause of the rest is unknown. The V and J calls and the clone size are those of that table, but D and trimming were determined from the DNA. The sample data list 110,000 or so clones, and about 80% of these were observed just once. 12% of the sample lies in the top ten.

The cohort comprised around 700 healthy bone marrow donors. Cohort members were all nominally healthy when sampled, although unrecorded immune exposures were likely present. The donor tested CMV seropositive, placing the donor among the roughly 300 seropositive members of the cohort. Every donor gave a peripheral blood sample, and the peripheral blood mononuclear cells from that sample were used for TCR beta sequencing. Genomic DNA extraction from the blood cell samples was performed with the Qiagen DNeasy Blood Extraction Kit. The specimen sequenced was PBMCs. The receptor comes from a woman in her 40s in good health and CMV-seropositive. The rearrangement combines TRBV5-1 with TRBJ2-3, with 8 bases in between that match TRBD2. The DNA sequence is as follows: TGCGCCACCAGGCAGGGAGCGGGGGCCACAGATACGCAGTATTTT. Protein translation: CATRQGAGATDTQYF.